Each of the 13 T cell receptor beta chains below was sequenced from the same sample in a study of blood T cell repertoires in COVID-19. Method: immunoSEQ multiplex PCR; TCRdb's copy keeps in-frame clones and lacks some. The sample yields fewer than 200,000 clones, more than 70% seen once. Sequencing was carried out using PBMCs or T cells enriched from blood (not recorded which). All receptors derive from a man aged 55 to 70 who had recovered from COVID-19.

The rearrangement uses TRBV18 and TRBJ1-5; 7 positions agree with TRBD1. Trimming at V came to 5 bases and at J to 0 bases, leaving 7 bases not matched to a gene. The CDR3 is 16 residues long. In germline, CDR1 is KGHSH, CDR2 LQKENI. The CDR3 sequence: CASSSDRKNSNQPQHF. In DNA form, the CDR3 reads TGTGCCAGCTCATCGGACAGGAAGAATAGCAATCAGCCCCAGCATTTT.

This sequence joins TRBV28 and TRBJ2-5; D gene uncertain. The CDR3 totals 15 residues. V was pared by 3 bases and J by 7 bases, with 18 bases between. Germline V CDR1 and CDR2: MDHEN, SYDVKM. The CDR3 loop is CASSFLDSRRGTQYF. In DNA, the CDR3 is TGTGCCAGCAGTTTTCTCGACTCTAGAAGAGGGACCCAGTACTTC.

The CDR3 loop reads CASAGTGQTFSGNTIYF. The DNA for the CDR3 is TGTGCCAGCGCCGGGACGGGACAGACCTTCTCTGGAAACACCATATATTTT. V and J are TRBV19 and TRBJ1-3, with 7 nucleotides matching TRBD1. CDR1 is LNHDA, CDR2 SQIVND, per germline (reference sequence). The CDR3 is made up of 17 amino acids. V lost 9 bases, J lost 0 bases, and 14 bases stayed unmatched.

This chain connects TRBV7-9 to TRBJ2-3; TRBD1 aligns across 7 bases. With V trimmed by 5 bases and J by 2 bases, 4 bases remained unmatched. CDR1 and CDR2 from the germline V gene are SEHNR and FQNEAQ (reference sequence). The CDR3 is 14 amino acids. CDR3 nucleotide sequence: TGTGCCAGCAGCACAGGGGATTTCACAGATACGCAGTATTTT. It specifies CASSTGDFTDTQYF.

V gene TRBV4-2 combines with J gene TRBJ1-2; D is possibly TRBD1 (5 bases). Trimming took 0 bases from V and 1 from J, leaving 6 bases between them. Germline loops: CDR1 LGHNA, CDR2 YNFKEQ. The CDR3 loop spans 14 amino acids. CDR3 nucleotides: TGTGCCAGCAGCCAAGAGGGGGGTAACTATGGCTACACCTTC. Its protein product is CASSQEGGNYGYTF.

As to this clone: The limits of the CDR3 on the DNA are not certain, so only TCRdb's listed CDR3 is given. This sequence joins TRBV28 and TRBJ2-2; TRBD1, the table's D call, lacks a check against the DNA. From germline, CDR1 is MDHEN and CDR2 SYDVKM. Ends included, the CDR3 has 17 residues. CDR3 loop: CASSRQPDRDAPGSCFF.

The chain couples TRBV2 to TRBJ2-5; 8 bases match TRBD1. Trimming took 1 base from V and 0 from J; bases not matched to a gene: 7. CDR1 is SNHLY, CDR2 FYNNEI, per germline. The CDR3 contains 17 residues. The CDR3 is CASSEGRGQGYQETQYF. The CDR3 region has the DNA TGTGCCAGCAGTGAAGGCAGGGGGCAGGGGTACCAAGAGACCCAGTACTTC.

This clone has more than one count but fewer than ten. This chain links TRBV7-3 with TRBJ2-7, with TRBD2 matching 10 bases. The CDR3 is made up of 15 amino acids. Germline lookup yields CDR1 SGHTA and CDR2 FQGTGA. J lost 6 bases, V lost 5 bases, and 10 bases had no gene match. The CDR3 nucleotides read TGTGCCAGCAGCGTATCTAGCGGGAGCATGGCCGAGCAGTACTTC. This codes for CASSVSSGSMAEQYF.

This clone was seen only a few times. V and J are TRBV21-1 and TRBJ2-1; TRBD1 reflects the table's D call only, with no check against the DNA. TRBV21-1 is assigned pseudogene status. CDR3 length: 18 residues. The CDR3 DNA sequence: TGTGCCAGCAGCAATTCCTGTTCGACACCGAGCTCCTACAATGAGCAGTTCTTC. This codes for CASSNSCSTPSSYNEQFF.

This chain uses TRBV24-1 with TRBJ2-1; D might be TRBD2 (6 bases). Germline assignment: CDR1 KGHDR and CDR2 SFDVKD. With 7 bases removed from V and 7 bases from J, the gap between germline ends came to 16 bases. The CDR3 has 14 amino acids. CDR3 sequence (DNA): TGTGCCACCAGCCGGGACTCCCCTTTGAATGAGCAGTTCTTC. Encoded protein: CATSRDSPLNEQFF.

The CDR3 sequence: CASSSVTGNTGELFF. The CDR3 bases are TGTGCCAGCAGTTCCGTGACAGGGAACACCGGGGAGCTGTTTTTT. V usage is TRBV6-5 and J usage is TRBJ2-2, with D perhaps matching TRBD1 (6 bases). The CDR3 is made up of 15 amino acids. Per the germline V gene, CDR1 is MNHEY and CDR2 is SVGAGI. The V gene lost 4 bases and the J gene lost 1 base, with 10 bases spanning the gap.

This clone has a single count. This chain uses TRBV6-5 with TRBJ1-1, with 7 nucleotides matching TRBD1. V was pared by 2 bases and J by 6 bases, with 6 bases of the junction left unmatched. Per the germline V gene, CDR1 is MNHEY and CDR2 is SVGAGI. The CDR3 sequence is 14 residues long. CDR3 DNA sequence: TGTGCCAGCAGTTACCGACAGGGCGGCTCTGAAGCTTTCTTT. It yields the protein CASSYRQGGSEAFF.

This clone was found a few times. The chain is built from TRBV7-3 and TRBJ2-2; TRBD1 agrees at 7 bases. The V gene's germline CDR1 is SGHTA and CDR2 FQGTGA. The ends lost 5 bases at V and 1 base at J; junction bases unmatched: 4. The CDR3 contains 15 residues. CDR3 sequence (DNA): TGTGCCAGCAGCCCGGGGACAGTGAACACCGGGGAGCTGTTTTTT. Its translation is CASSPGTVNTGELFF.